Below are 26 T cell receptor beta chains sequenced from a single sample in a study of response to subunit inactivated influenza vaccine. Each CDR3 protein is one row after TCRdb ran MiXCR on the RT-PCR reads. Here the sample spans hundreds of thousands of distinct CDR3 sequences, less than 30% being singletons. The sample in question was CD4+ T cells sorted from PBMCs, obtained less than 6 days after vaccination. The receptors here all came from a man over 45 who received an inactivated influenza vaccine.

The chain has TRBV7-8 and TRBJ1-2; D not resolved. CDR1 is SGHVS and CDR2 is FQNEAQ in the germline V gene. The V and J ends lost 1 base and 7 bases respectively, with 10 bases between them. There are 13 residues in the CDR3. DNA for the CDR3: TGTGCCAGCAGCTTAGGGTCCCGGGGTGGCTACACCTTC. Translation: CASSLGSRGGYTF.

The V gene is TRBV12-3 or TRBV12-4, the J gene TRBJ2-5; 9 positions match TRBD2. The CDR3 length is 14 residues. Trimming removed 8 bases from V and 5 bases from J; junction bases left unmatched: 9. The CDR3 protein is CASLPGAGGETQYF. The CDR3 coding sequence is TGTGCCAGCCTCCCTGGGGCGGGAGGGGAGACCCAGTACTTC.

Regarding this clonotype: The junction departs from germline at one end; a sequencing error may be responsible. The chain joins TRBV7-9 to TRBJ2-1; D unresolved. CDR1 is SEHNR and CDR2 is FQNEAQ in the germline V gene (reference sequence). This CDR3 spans 11 amino acids. For the CDR3, the DNA is TGTGCCAGCAGCTTGATCGGCCCCGTAATATTC. It encodes CASSLIGPVIF.

The CDR3 loop reads CASSPGKQFF. The CDR3 DNA sequence: TGTGCCAGCAGCCCCGGAAAGCAGTTCTTC. The chain carries TRBV7-9 and TRBJ2-1; no definite D call. Per the germline V gene, CDR1 is SEHNR and CDR2 is FQNEAQ (reference sequence). The CDR3 sequence is 10 residues long. Trimming took off 5 bases at V and 11 bases at J, with 7 bases between the two ends. The full variable domain, in which reference TRBV7-9 and TRBJ2-1 provide the parts outside the CDR3, is DTGVSQNPRHKITKRGQNVTFRCDPISEHNRLYWYRQTLGQGPEFLTYFQNEAQLEKSRLLSDRFSAERPKGSFSTLEIQRTEQGDSAMYLCASSPGKQFFGPGTRLTVL.

This clonotype turned up a few times. The genes are TRBV29-1 and TRBJ2-7; 8 bases are shared with TRBD1. V lost 4 bases and J lost 2; bases outside the gene matches: 4. CDR3 length equals 13 residues. Germline V lookup: CDR1 SQVTM, CDR2 ANQGSEA. The CDR3 region is CSVGQGKAYEQYF. Written as DNA, the CDR3 is TGCAGCGTTGGACAGGGGAAGGCCTACGAGCAGTACTTC.

This chain's CDR3 is CASSLGPWLLDTQYF. In nucleotides, the CDR3 is TGTGCCAGCAGCTTAGGCCCGTGGTTGTTGGATACGCAGTATTTT. The V gene is TRBV7-8, the J gene TRBJ2-3; no reliable D call. The CDR3 is made up of 15 amino acids. Germline lookup yields CDR1 SGHVS and CDR2 FQNEAQ. V was cut by 1 base and J by 6 bases, with 14 bases left in between.

This clonotype showed up just a few times. This chain links TRBV12-3 or TRBV12-4 with TRBJ2-2; unclear D gene. The CDR3 contains 15 residues. Trimming stripped 6 bases from V and 6 bases from J, with 17 bases between. CDR3 residues: CASSRIANAAGELFF. The CDR3 bases are TGTGCCAGCAGCCGGATAGCAAACGCGGCCGGGGAGCTGTTTTTT.

The chain recombines TRBV7-2 with TRBJ2-1; possibly TRBD1 or TRBD2 for D (6 bases each). Germline CDR1 is SGHTA and CDR2 is FQGNSA. The CDR3 sequence is 16 residues long. V was clipped by 5 bases and J by 3 bases, with 17 bases between them. The CDR3 nucleotides are TGTGCCAGCAGCCTGGCCGGGGGCTGGGTCTACAATGAGCAGTTCTTC. This gives the protein CASSLAGGWVYNEQFF.

This clonotype was counted between two and nine times. This sequence joins TRBV29-1 and TRBJ1-2; 10 bases agree with TRBD1. From germline, CDR1 is SQVTM and CDR2 ANQGSEA. J gave up 3 bases and V 6 bases, and 7 bases lay outside the gene matches. This CDR3 region has 14 residues. The CDR3 spells CSVDGTGDYYGYTF. DNA of the CDR3: TGCAGCGTGGATGGGACAGGGGATTACTATGGCTACACCTTC.

This clonotype has a handful of counts. V usage is TRBV12-3 or TRBV12-4 and J usage is TRBJ2-3; 7 bases match TRBD2. The trim removed 5 bases at V and 3 bases at J, leaving 14 bases unmatched. The CDR3 is 17 amino acids. CDR3 amino acids: CASSPQLATQETDTQYF. Written as DNA, the CDR3 is TGTGCCAGCAGTCCCCAACTAGCGACCCAGGAGACAGATACGCAGTATTTT.

V usage is TRBV7-2 and J usage is TRBJ2-5; no clear D gene. The CDR3 extends over 15 amino acids. V was shortened by 2 bases and J by 5 bases, with 15 bases between the two germline ends. CDR1 is SGHTA, CDR2 FQGNSA, per germline. The CDR3 reads CASSLRPVPWETQYF. CDR3 sequence (DNA): TGTGCCAGCAGCTTACGGCCCGTCCCATGGGAGACCCAGTACTTC.

The gene calls are TRBV6-1 and TRBJ2-5; the match to TRBD1 covers 9 bases. Trimming removed 6 bases from V and 4 bases from J; junction bases left unmatched: 6. The CDR3 is 14 residues long. Germline CDR1 and CDR2: MNHNS and SASEGT. CDR3 sequence: CASSLQGARETQYF. In DNA form, the CDR3 reads TGTGCCAGCAGCCTACAGGGGGCCCGAGAGACCCAGTACTTC.

This clonotype showed up just a few times. The genes are TRBV4-2 and TRBJ1-3; D ambiguous. Trimming cost V 2 bases and J 0 bases, with 8 bases left between them. This CDR3 region has 15 residues. Germline V CDR1 and CDR2: LGHNA, YNFKEQ. DNA of the CDR3: TGTGCCAGCAGCCAATTCCTTGACTCTGGAAACACCATATATTTT. Protein product: CASSQFLDSGNTIYF.

The CDR3 nucleotides read TGCAGTGCTAGAAGGACAGCAGGAAACACCATATATTTT. Translation gives CSARRTAGNTIYF. V gene TRBV20-1 combines with J gene TRBJ1-3; weak D call: TRBD1 (6 bases). This CDR3 is built from 13 residues. Germline V gene sequence: CDR1 DFQATT, CDR2 SNEGSKA (reference sequence). The V end was cut by 2 bases, the J end by 4 bases, with 9 bases between.

This clonotype was detected a few times. J is TRBJ2-3 and V is TRBV4-1, with TRBD2 identical over 7 bases. With V trimmed by 0 bases and J by 5 bases, 8 bases remained unmatched. The germline V gene has CDR1 MGHRA and CDR2 YSYEKL. This CDR3 contains 16 residues. CDR3 DNA sequence: TGCGCCAGCAGCCAAGATCGTCTAGCGGTGGAAGATACGCAGTATTTT. Translating it yields CASSQDRLAVEDTQYF.

V is TRBV7-2 and J is TRBJ2-7, with unresolved D. This CDR3 contains 14 residues. With 2 bases removed from V and 0 bases from J, the gap between germline ends came to 8 bases. The germline gives CDR1 SGHTA, CDR2 FQGNSA. CDR3 coding DNA: TGTGCCAGCAGCTTACCAGGTTTCTCCTACGAGCAGTACTTC. Amino acid sequence: CASSLPGFSYEQYF. Together with reference TRBV7-2 and TRBJ2-7, the CDR3 gives the full variable domain: GAGVSQSPSNKVTEKGKDVELRCDPISGHTALYWYRQSLGQGLEFLIYFQGNSAPDKSGLPSDRFSAERTGGSVSTLTIQRTQQEDSAVYLCASSLPGFSYEQYFGPGTRLTVT.

The chain combines TRBV7-9 with TRBJ2-3, with D perhaps TRBD1 (5 bases). This CDR3 region has 15 residues. CDR1 is SEHNR, CDR2 FQNEAQ, per germline (reference sequence). Trimming removed 3 bases from V and 6 bases from J, with 16 bases in between. The CDR3 DNA reads as TGTGCCAGCAGCTTGGGGCGTGAGCAGGGCGATACGCAGTATTTT. It specifies CASSLGREQGDTQYF. Full variable domain (outside the CDR3, taken from reference TRBV7-9 and TRBJ2-3): DTGVSQNPRHKITKRGQNVTFRCDPISEHNRLYWYRQTLGQGPEFLTYFQNEAQLEKSRLLSDRFSAERPKGSFSTLEIQRTEQGDSAMYLCASSLGREQGDTQYFGPGTRLTVL.

This chain connects TRBV3-1 to TRBJ2-2; 15 bases line up with TRBD2. Germline V lookup: CDR1 LGHDT, CDR2 YNNKEL (reference sequence). J was trimmed by 3 bases and V by 1 base; bases with no gene match: 3. There are 18 residues in the CDR3. The CDR3 sequence: CASSQGGLAGGYTGELFF. The CDR3 DNA sequence: TGTGCCAGCAGCCAAGGTGGACTAGCGGGGGGGTACACCGGGGAGCTGTTTTTT.

V usage is TRBV20-1 and J usage is TRBJ2-3; D is perhaps TRBD1 (6 bases). V was clipped by 2 bases and J by 4 bases, with 19 bases between them. Germline V lookup: CDR1 DFQATT, CDR2 SNEGSKA (reference sequence). The CDR3 runs to 16 residues. CDR3 nucleotide sequence: TGCAGTGCTAGATCACTTGATGATAGGGGGTCAGATACGCAGTATTTT. Encoded protein: CSARSLDDRGSDTQYF.

This clonotype came up many times. This rearrangement joins TRBV11-2 to TRBJ2-7, with D perhaps matching TRBD2 (6 bases). Trimming pared 2 bases from V and 0 bases from J, leaving 14 bases between. Germline loops: CDR1 SGHAT, CDR2 FQNNGV. This CDR3 spans 16 amino acids. CDR3 bases: TGTGCCAGCAGCTTAAGGGGACTCCTCCTCTCCTACGAGCAGTACTTC. Translating it yields CASSLRGLLLSYEQYF.

This clonotype was observed a handful of times. The V and J genes are TRBV12-3 or TRBV12-4 and TRBJ2-1, with a weak D call TRBD2 (5 bases). V gave up 0 bases and J gave up 10 bases, with 10 bases separating them. This CDR3 region has 13 residues. The CDR3 reads CASSLAGDREQFF. The CDR3 coding sequence is TGTGCCAGCAGTTTAGCGGGAGATAGAGAGCAGTTCTTC.

This chain links TRBV9 with TRBJ2-1, with 9 nucleotides matching TRBD2. Germline trimming cut 4 bases from V and 3 bases from J; bases unmatched to any gene: 8. Germline-derived CDR1 and CDR2 are SGDLS and YYNGEE. CDR3 length equals 16 residues. The CDR3 nucleotides read TGTGCCAGCAGCATAGCGCGGGGGGGCCGCTACAATGAGCAGTTCTTC. Protein sequence: CASSIARGGRYNEQFF.

This clonotype was seen a few times. The rearrangement links TRBV28 to TRBJ2-3; 7 bases fit TRBD1. V trimming: 8 bases; J trimming: 0 bases; junction bases outside the gene matches: 8. This CDR3 is 15 amino acids long. CDR1 is MDHEN and CDR2 is SYDVKM in the germline V gene. In nucleotides, the CDR3 is TGTGCCAGCTCACAGGGGCGGCCAAGCACAGATACGCAGTATTTT. The encoded protein is CASSQGRPSTDTQYF.

The V and J genes are TRBV20-1 and TRBJ2-7, with D perhaps matching TRBD1 or TRBD2 (5 bases each). The V end was cut by 3 bases, the J end by 3 bases, with 9 bases between. From germline, CDR1 is DFQATT and CDR2 SNEGSKA (reference sequence). This CDR3 is 12 amino acids long. The CDR3 sequence: CSARGVDYEQYF. The CDR3 region has the DNA TGCAGTGCTAGGGGGGTGGACTACGAGCAGTACTTC.

The table lists this clonotype with a few counts. J is TRBJ1-2 and V is TRBV7-2; tentative D call: TRBD1 (5 bases). CDR1 SGHTA and CDR2 FQGNSA come from the germline V gene. The V end lost 7 bases, the J end lost 0 bases, and 15 bases lay between the germline ends. This CDR3 region has 15 residues. In DNA form, the CDR3 reads TGTGCCAGCACCGTGGTCGGGGGGGCTAACTATGGCTACACCTTC. It codes for CASTVVGGANYGYTF.

In this sample, this clonotype turned up a few times. The chain has TRBV20-1 and TRBJ2-5; TRBD1 matches 7 bases. The V gene's germline CDR1 is DFQATT and CDR2 SNEGSKA (reference sequence). The V and J ends lost 1 base and 0 bases, in that order; junction bases with no gene match: 14. CDR3 length: 18 residues. In DNA form, the CDR3 reads TGCAGTGCTAGAGTATCTTCCGGGGACAGCGGACACCAAGAGACCCAGTACTTC. This gives the protein CSARVSSGDSGHQETQYF.